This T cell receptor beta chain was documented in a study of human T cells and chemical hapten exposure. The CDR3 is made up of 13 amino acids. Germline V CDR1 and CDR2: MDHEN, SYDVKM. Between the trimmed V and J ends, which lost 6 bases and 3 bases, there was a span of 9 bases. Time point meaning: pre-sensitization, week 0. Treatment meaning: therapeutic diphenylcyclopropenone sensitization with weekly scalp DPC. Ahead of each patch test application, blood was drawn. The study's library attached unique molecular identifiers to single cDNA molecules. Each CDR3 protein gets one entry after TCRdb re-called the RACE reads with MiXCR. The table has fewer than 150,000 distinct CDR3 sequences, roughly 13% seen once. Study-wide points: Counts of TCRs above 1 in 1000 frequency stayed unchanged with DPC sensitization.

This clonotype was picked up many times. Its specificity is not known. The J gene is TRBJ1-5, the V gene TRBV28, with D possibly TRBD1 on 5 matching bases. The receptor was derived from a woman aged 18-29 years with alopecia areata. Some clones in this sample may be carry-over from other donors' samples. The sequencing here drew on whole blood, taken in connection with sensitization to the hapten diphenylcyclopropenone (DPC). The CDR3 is CASSGTLNQPQHF. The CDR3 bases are TGTGCCAGCAGCGGGACCCTCAATCAGCCCCAGCATTTT.